This T cell receptor beta chain was captured in a study of identifying expanded T cells in peripheral blood. Overall study results and limits: Clone count variance between approximately two-week samples rose with total template count. Differentially abundant clones: roughly 1.2 between replicates, 16.4 at two to three weeks, 19 to 20 at four.

From germline, CDR1 is SGHRS and CDR2 YFSETQ. CDR3 size: 13 residues. Trimming removed 0 bases from V and 8 bases from J; junction bases left unmatched: 3. No infections or other immune events were documented during collection. Some clones are missing from TCRdb's copy, which holds only in-frame ones; the method was immunoSEQ multiplex PCR. The table records 90,000 or so clones, around nine tenths of them present only once. About this clone: The antigen is unknown.

This chain uses TRBV5-1 with TRBJ1-2; 8 nucleotides line up with TRBD1. Material for sequencing was blood. This sequence was found in a person between 18 and 75 years old in good health. The CDR3 is CASSLGTGLGYTF. The CDR3 DNA sequence: TGCGCCAGCAGCTTGGGGACAGGGCTCGGCTACACCTTC. Complete variable domain (other parts from reference TRBV5-1 and TRBJ1-2): KAGVTQTPRYLIKTRGQQVTLSCSPISGHRSVSWYQQTPGQGLQFLFEYFSETQRNKGNFPGRFSGRQFSNSRSEMNVSTLELGDSALYLCASSLGTGLGYTFGSGTRLTVV.